This entry lists 21 T cell receptor beta chains sequenced from one sample in a study of early T cells in non-severe SARS-CoV-2 infection. A single record per CDR3 protein comes from TCRdb applying MiXCR to the 5' RACE reads. The table lists about 48,000 distinct CDR3 sequences, 5.6% of them singletons, with just over 4.5% in the top ten. The source material was whole blood. These receptors were collected from an adult who was a healthcare worker with PCR-confirmed SARS-CoV-2 infection or an uninfected control (not recorded which).

This clonotype has ten or more counts. This rearrangement joins TRBV20-1 to TRBJ2-5; maybe TRBD1 (5 bases). Germline V CDR1 and CDR2: DFQATT, SNEGSKA (reference sequence). The V and J ends lost 5 bases and 4 bases respectively, with 14 bases between them. CDR3 length: 13 residues. The CDR3 bases are TGCAGTGCTCCAGCTCAGGGTAGAGAGACCCAGTACTTC. This sequence encodes CSAPAQGRETQYF.

This clonotype has a count of ten or more. This sequence joins TRBV20-1 and TRBJ1-1; the D gene is possibly TRBD1 (6 bases). The germline gives CDR1 DFQATT, CDR2 SNEGSKA (reference sequence). Trimming stripped 5 bases from V and 1 base from J, with 11 bases between. CDR3 length: 13 amino acids. The CDR3 loop reads CSAPDRRNTEAFF. CDR3 DNA: TGCAGTGCTCCAGACAGGAGGAACACTGAAGCTTTCTTT.

This clonotype was recorded many times. This chain's CDR3 is CASSTGTGSQPQHF. The CDR3 DNA reads as TGTGCCAGCAGCACCGGGACAGGGAGCCAGCCCCAGCATTTT. The chain links TRBV5-6 to TRBJ1-5; 9 bases agree with TRBD1. The CDR3 length is 14 residues. With V trimmed by 4 bases and J by 7 bases, 6 bases remained unmatched. CDR1 is SGHDT, CDR2 YYEEEE, per germline.

This clonotype has a count of ten or more. The chain uses TRBV4-3 and TRBJ1-6; no clear D. The CDR3 runs 13 residues. The ends were cut back, 0 bases at V and 7 bases at J, with 4 bases in the middle. CDR1 and CDR2 (germline): LGHNA, YSLEER. The CDR3 nucleotides are TGCGCCAGCAGCCAAGACAGAAATTCACCCCTCCACTTT. The encoded protein is CASSQDRNSPLHF.

This clonotype has more than one count but fewer than ten. The chain uses TRBV29-1 and TRBJ1-2; a possible D gene is TRBD1 (5 bases). The germline V gene has CDR1 SQVTM and CDR2 ANQGSEA. With 4 bases removed from V and 0 bases from J, the gap between germline ends came to 18 bases. The CDR3 loop spans 16 amino acids. The chain's CDR3 is CSVGGLPYLSNYGYTF. CDR3 DNA sequence: TGCAGCGTTGGGGGGTTACCCTACCTCTCTAACTATGGCTACACCTTC.

This clonotype was detected many times. The chain recombines TRBV7-2 with TRBJ2-1; D is unresolved. CDR1 is SGHTA, CDR2 FQGNSA, per germline. CDR3 length equals 17 residues. Trimming took 6 bases from V and 6 from J, leaving 24 bases between them. The CDR3 DNA sequence: TGTGCCAGCAGTTCTTACTTCAGGACCAAATTGGGCAATGAGCAGTTCTTC. Its protein is CASSSYFRTKLGNEQFF. Based on the CDR3 plus reference TRBV7-2 and TRBJ2-1, the full variable domain is GAGVSQSPSNKVTEKGKDVELRCDPISGHTALYWYRQSLGQGLEFLIYFQGNSAPDKSGLPSDRFSAERTGGSVSTLTIQRTQQEDSAVYLCASSSYFRTKLGNEQFFGPGTRLTVL.

This rearrangement joins TRBV29-1 to TRBJ2-3; 7 bases match TRBD1. The CDR3 length is 13 residues. Unmatched junction bases numbered 5, after V lost 4 bases and J lost 4 bases. Germline V lookup: CDR1 SQVTM, CDR2 ANQGSEA. The CDR3 DNA is TGCAGCGTTGCGAGGGGGCGAGCAGATACGCAGTATTTT. It is translated as CSVARGRADTQYF.

This clonotype has at least ten counts. This chain connects TRBV29-1 to TRBJ2-6; D remains ambiguous. The CDR3 length is 15 residues. The germline V gene encodes CDR1 SQVTM and CDR2 ANQGSEA. The V end was cut by 5 bases, the J end by 1 base, with 12 bases between. CDR3 sequence reads: CSVSPRESGANVLTF. The CDR3 region has the DNA TGCAGCGTTTCGCCTAGGGAATCTGGGGCCAACGTCCTGACTTTC.

The J gene is TRBJ2-7, the V gene TRBV2, with D unresolved. The CDR3 has 11 residues. V was clipped by 5 bases and J by 4 bases, with 6 bases between them. Germline CDR1 SNHLY, CDR2 FYNNEI. The CDR3 loop is CASSTWYEQYF. In nucleotides, the CDR3 is TGTGCCAGCAGTACCTGGTACGAGCAGTACTTC.

This clonotype was counted many times. The J gene is TRBJ1-1, the V gene TRBV5-1; D may be TRBD1 (6 bases). The germline CDR1 and CDR2 sequences are SGHRS and YFSETQ. The CDR3 spans 14 residues. The ends were cut back, 4 bases at V and 2 bases at J, with 12 bases in the middle. This CDR3 reads CASSPGQSNTEAFF. For the CDR3, the DNA is TGCGCCAGCAGCCCTGGACAGAGTAACACTGAAGCTTTCTTT.

The chain employs TRBV20-1 and TRBJ1-1; weak D call: TRBD1 (5 bases). The CDR3 covers 15 residues. Trimming left V 1 base short and J 0 bases short, with 12 bases between. CDR1 and CDR2 (germline): DFQATT, SNEGSKA (reference sequence). CDR3 nucleotides: TGCAGTGCTAGAGCGGCAGGGATGGTGAACACTGAAGCTTTCTTT. As protein: CSARAAGMVNTEAFF.

This clonotype was observed a few times. The chain is built from TRBV25-1 and TRBJ2-2; tentative D call: TRBD1 (5 bases). The CDR3 spans 17 residues. Germline V lookup: CDR1 MGHDK, CDR2 SYGVNS. V dropped 0 bases and J dropped 0 bases, with 11 bases sitting between them. Here the CDR3 DNA reads TGTGCCAGCAGTGAATATGGGAAGGGGCCGAACACCGGGGAGCTGTTTTTT. Translated: CASSEYGKGPNTGELFF.

This clonotype was found many times. This rearrangement joins TRBV29-1 to TRBJ2-2, with 7 bases identical to TRBD1. CDR3 length: 15 residues. The germline CDR1 and CDR2 sequences are SQVTM and ANQGSEA. The V and J ends lost 0 bases and 2 bases, in that order; junction bases with no gene match: 3. This chain's CDR3 is CSVEDGTANTGELFF. The CDR3 DNA is TGCAGCGTTGAAGATGGGACAGCTAACACCGGGGAGCTGTTTTTT.

This clonotype was counted ten times or more. V is TRBV30 and J is TRBJ2-1; no clear D. Between the trimmed V and J ends, which lost 7 bases and 4 bases, there was a span of 11 bases. The CDR3 covers 12 residues. Germline V CDR1 and CDR2: GTSNPN, SVGIG (reference sequence). CDR3 amino acids: CASMESYNEQFF. The CDR3 region has the DNA TGTGCCTCCATGGAGTCATACAATGAGCAGTTCTTC.

This clonotype came up many times. The rearrangement uses TRBV7-9 and TRBJ2-7; the match to TRBD1 covers 8 bases. V shed 5 bases and J 10 bases; nucleotides not matched to a gene: 4. CDR1 and CDR2 from the germline V gene are SEHNR and FQNEAQ (reference sequence). The CDR3 runs 11 residues. The CDR3 nucleotides read TGTGCCAGCAGCACCGACAGGGGACAGTACTTC. It specifies CASSTDRGQYF.

At least ten counts were recorded for this clonotype. The chain uses TRBV19 and TRBJ2-6; no clear D gene. Looked up from germline, CDR1 is LNHDA and CDR2 is SQIVND (reference sequence). CDR3 length: 18 residues. Between the trimmed V and J ends, which lost 3 bases and 0 bases, there was a span of 15 bases. CDR3 DNA: TGTGCCAGTAGTATTGTAGGTGTTGTAAGCTCTGGGGCCAACGTCCTGACTTTC. This codes for CASSIVGVVSSGANVLTF.

This clonotype was seen ten or more times. The rearrangement links TRBV9 to TRBJ2-7, with D maybe TRBD2 (5 bases). Germline lookup yields CDR1 SGDLS and CDR2 YYNGEE. The CDR3 has 15 amino acids. Trimming cost V 0 bases and J 0 bases, with 10 bases left between them. The CDR3 protein is CASSVGPGNSYEQYF. CDR3 nucleotides: TGTGCCAGCAGCGTAGGTCCGGGGAACTCCTACGAGCAGTACTTC. The variable domain in full, with the rest retrieved from reference TRBV9 and TRBJ2-7, is DSGVTQTPKHLITATGQRVTLRCSPRSGDLSVYWYQQSLDQGLQFLIQYYNGEERAKGNILERFSAQQFPDLHSELNLSSLELGDSALYFCASSVGPGNSYEQYFGPGTRLTVT.

This clonotype was observed at least ten times. This chain joins TRBV7-6 and TRBJ2-7, with D perhaps TRBD1 or TRBD2 (5 bases each). In germline, CDR1 is SGHVS, CDR2 FNYEAQ. V was clipped by 1 base and J by 8 bases, with 12 bases between them. The CDR3 totals 13 residues. CDR3 sequence reads: CASSLGAEGQQYF. The CDR3 DNA follows: TGTGCCAGCAGCTTAGGGGCCGAGGGGCAGCAGTACTTC.

In nucleotides, the CDR3 is TGCGCCAGCAGCTTGGGACAGGGGAGGGATTTGTACTTC. It codes for CASSLGQGRDLYF. The J gene is TRBJ2-7, the V gene TRBV5-1; maybe TRBD1 (8 bases). V was shortened by 0 bases and J by 12 bases, with 16 bases between the two germline ends. From germline, CDR1 is SGHRS and CDR2 YFSETQ. The CDR3 is 13 residues long. The whole variable domain, remainder taken from reference TRBV5-1 and TRBJ2-7, is KAGVTQTPRYLIKTRGQQVTLSCSPISGHRSVSWYQQTPGQGLQFLFEYFSETQRNKGNFPGRFSGRQFSNSRSEMNVSTLELGDSALYLCASSLGQGRDLYFGPGTRLTVT.

The chain has TRBV12-3 or TRBV12-4 and TRBJ1-2, with a possible D match to TRBD1 (5 bases). V dropped 1 base and J dropped 3 bases, with 9 bases sitting between them. This CDR3 comprises 14 residues. CDR3 sequence: CASSLGGDYYGYTF. In DNA form, the CDR3 reads TGTGCCAGCAGTTTAGGAGGGGACTACTATGGCTACACCTTC.

The chain couples TRBV7-9 to TRBJ1-5; TRBD1 is a possible D gene (5 bases). The CDR3 is 15 amino acids. Germline V CDR1 and CDR2: SEHNR, FQNEAQ (reference sequence). V was clipped by 3 bases and J by 7 bases, with 16 bases between them. CDR3 sequence (DNA): TGTGCCAGCAGCTTTGAGACGGCCCAGGGACAGCCCCAGCATTTT. Its translation: CASSFETAQGQPQHF.